This entry describes one TCR beta chain. Its antigen has not been determined. One base away there is no much larger clone; base qualities are not given. This sample is part of a study of T cells in localized non-small cell lung cancer (TCRdb year 2020). As for the study more broadly: The study examined T cell repertoires in roughly 240 patients with early-stage NSCLC and compared tumors with uninvolved tumor-adjacent lungs. The cohort comprised some 220 treatment-naïve NSCLC patients with resected, localized lung tumors. Of the NSCLC patients, approximately 130 were male and some 97 were female, and the mean age was around 70 years.

The immunoSEQ Assay was used to sequence TCR beta CDR3 regions from DNA. On the authors' methods: T cell density was computed as TCR beta template counts normalized to usable DNA estimated by amplifying housekeeping genes. The preseqR package was used to estimate richness by extrapolating to 400,000 templates for PBMC samples and to 120,000 templates for tissue samples. Clonality was defined as one minus Pielou's evenness. Differential abundance testing on productive amino-acid clonotypes, with a minimum total count of 5 and an alpha of 0.1, was used to identify tissue-enriched TCRs. The Jaccard Index and the Morisita Overlap Index were used to quantify repertoire overlap between compartments. GLIPH clustered TCR beta CDR3s with public tetramer-defined viral CDR3s; viral motifs required at least three viral sequences plus V-gene enrichment. TCRdb limited this immuneACCESS table to in-frame rearrangements with V and J called. A share of clones is missing; checked studies link under half to unresolved V genes, and the rest is unexplained. The DNA was the basis for D and trimming; V, J and clone size are from that table. Counted in this sample were roughly 26,000 clones; about nine tenths of them appeared once. In total, the top ten clones hold around an eighth of the sample.

At diagnosis, peripheral blood, uninvolved tumor-adjacent lung and tumor were collected and were preserved as a mix of fresh-frozen and FFPE material. For TCR repertoire profiling, blood samples were analyzed as peripheral blood mononuclear cells. CDR1 and CDR2 are drawn from the germline V gene (reference sequence): GTSNPN, SVGIG. V is pared back by 1 base and J by 3 bases, with 12 bases lying between the germline termini. The CDR3 covers 15 residues, taking in both the cysteine and the phenylalanine. Only the CDR3 DNA stays, 45 bases, in frame from base 1. General study outcomes and caveats: Because multi-region tumor sequencing was not done, intratumor heterogeneity could not be ruled out. A median of 57 of the top 100 tumor clones were detected in paired uninvolved adjacent lung, and 28 of these tumor clones were also found among the top 100 clones of the paired uninvolved adjacent lung. Higher blood T cell density associated with longer overall survival, while higher adjacent-lung clonality associated with shorter survival. Because of the exploratory design, TCR variables were selected using unadjusted p-values without false-discovery rate correction. Uninvolved tumor-adjacent lung showed the highest T cell clonality, higher than tumor, which suggests more focused antigenic responses in the adjacent lung.

The rearrangement joined TRBV30 to TRBJ2-2; too little of a D gene remains to name it. This sequence originates from an older female donor with stage II squamous cell lung carcinoma. Material: peripheral blood, obtained before any cancer treatment. DNA sequence: TGTGCCTGGAGTGGTCGGGCTTGGGACACCGGGGAGCTGTTTTTT. It translates as CAWSGRAWDTGELFF.